The 17 T cell receptor beta chains below come from one sample, sequenced in a study of cytomegalovirus exposure and HLA in healthy donors. Amplification used 60 Vbeta primers and 13 Jbeta primers. Clones were sequenced by immunoSEQ multiplex PCR, and TCRdb holds only the in-frame ones, with some missing. The sample records about 240,000 clones, about 88% being singletons. Sequencing used PBMCs. Every receptor here comes from a girl aged 2 to 10 in good health and CMV-seronegative.

The chain couples TRBV11-2 to TRBJ1-6, with TRBD1 matching 9 bases. From germline, CDR1 is SGHAT and CDR2 FQNNGV. The ends lost 1 base at V and 9 bases at J; junction bases unmatched: 4. This CDR3 has 15 amino acids. CDR3 in DNA: TGTGCCAGCAGCTTAGTGGGACAGGGCCGTTCACCCCTCCACTTT. Translating it yields CASSLVGQGRSPLHF.

The sample holds a few counts of this clone. V usage is TRBV5-6 and J usage is TRBJ1-3; 8 nucleotides agree with TRBD1. The CDR3 has 16 amino acids. CDR1 and CDR2 (germline): SGHDT, YYEEEE. Trimming took 4 bases from V and 8 from J; bases not matched to a gene: 14. Written as DNA, the CDR3 is TGTGCCAGCAGCCTACGGACAGGGAGTATTGGCGACACCATATATTTT. This sequence encodes CASSLRTGSIGDTIYF.

The chain uses TRBV30 and TRBJ2-1, with 8 bases lining up with TRBD1. Germline V CDR1 and CDR2: GTSNPN, SVGIG (reference sequence). V was pared by 4 bases and J by 4 bases, with 18 bases of the junction left unmatched. The CDR3 is 18 residues long. CDR3 region: CAWTPRGPRSQLYNEQFF. The CDR3 DNA follows: TGTGCCTGGACCCCCAGGGGGCCACGATCCCAACTTTACAATGAGCAGTTCTTC.

CDR3 residues: CASSLVDQGEQYF. Here the CDR3 DNA reads TGTGCCAGCAGCTTGGTGGATCAGGGCGAGCAGTACTTC. The chain uses TRBV5-4 and TRBJ2-7; possibly TRBD1 for D (5 bases). This CDR3 contains 13 residues. Deletions cut 0 bases from V and 6 bases from J, with 10 bases between. Germline V lookup: CDR1 SGHNT, CDR2 YYREEE (reference sequence).

The chain has TRBV28 and TRBJ1-2; weak D call: TRBD1 (6 bases). Germline CDR1 MDHEN, CDR2 SYDVKM. This CDR3 comprises 19 residues. V shed 4 bases and J shed 5 bases, with 29 bases lying between them. CDR3 nucleotides: TGTGCCAGCAGTTCCCGGTATACAGGGACGGGAACCTTCACTTATGGCTACACCTTC. The encoded protein is CASSSRYTGTGTFTYGYTF.

The chain links TRBV27 to TRBJ2-3; 7 bases map to TRBD1. Germline-derived CDR1 and CDR2 are MNHEY and SMNVEV (reference sequence). This CDR3 contains 15 residues. J gave up 2 bases and V 6 bases, and 8 bases lay outside the gene matches. The DNA for the CDR3 is TGTGCCAGCAGAAGACAGGGATTGTACACAGATACGCAGTATTTT. It codes for CASRRQGLYTDTQYF.

The J gene is TRBJ1-5, the V gene TRBV30; tentative D call: TRBD1 (6 bases). The CDR3 has 13 residues. The germline V gene encodes CDR1 GTSNPN and CDR2 SVGIG (reference sequence). Trimming left V 1 base short and J 4 bases short, with 8 bases between. Here the CDR3 reads CAWSADSNQPQHF. CDR3 nucleotide sequence: TGTGCCTGGAGTGCGGACAGTAATCAGCCCCAGCATTTT.

The chain links TRBV9 to TRBJ1-2; 7 bases fit TRBD1. The CDR3 sequence is 12 residues long. Per the germline V gene, CDR1 is SGDLS and CDR2 is YYNGEE. The junction had 3 bases not matched to a gene; V was cut back by 4 bases and J by 6 bases. This CDR3 reads CASSLQGHGYTF. The CDR3 DNA reads TGTGCCAGCAGCCTACAGGGGCATGGCTACACCTTC.

The chain uses TRBV6-4 and TRBJ2-3; tentative D call: TRBD2 (7 bases). This CDR3 has 17 amino acids. The germline gives CDR1 MRHNA, CDR2 SNTAGT. V was cut by 7 bases and J by 1 base, with 21 bases left in between. The CDR3 coding sequence is TGTGCCAGCATTAGGGCAGGAACAGGGAGGGGCACAGATACGCAGTATTTT. Translating it yields CASIRAGTGRGTDTQYF.

CDR3 coding DNA: TGTGCCAGCAGCTTAGACTACTACGAGCAGTACTTC. Translated: CASSLDYYEQYF. J is TRBJ2-7 and V is TRBV7-9; D is ambiguous. V was trimmed by 1 base and J by 3 bases, leaving 4 bases between them. Germline CDR1 and CDR2: SEHNR and FQNEAQ (reference sequence). The CDR3 is 12 residues long.

This clone showed up just a few times. The rearrangement joins TRBV9 to TRBJ2-1; maybe TRBD1 (5 bases). This CDR3 region has 15 residues. Germline lookup yields CDR1 SGDLS and CDR2 YYNGEE. Trimming took 0 bases from V and 7 from J, leaving 14 bases between them. The CDR3 nucleotides read TGTGCCAGCAGCGTAGAAGGGGATCTATGGAATGAGCAGTTCTTC. This codes for CASSVEGDLWNEQFF.

The V call is TRBV5-1, the J call TRBJ2-1; D unresolved. The CDR3 has 15 residues. Germline V lookup: CDR1 SGHRS, CDR2 YFSETQ. Trimming stripped 0 bases from V and 4 bases from J, with 11 bases between. The CDR3 nucleotides are TGCGCCAGCAGCTTGGCACAGATAGAATACAATGAGCAGTTCTTC. Protein: CASSLAQIEYNEQFF. Complete variable domain (other parts from reference TRBV5-1 and TRBJ2-1): KAGVTQTPRYLIKTRGQQVTLSCSPISGHRSVSWYQQTPGQGLQFLFEYFSETQRNKGNFPGRFSGRQFSNSRSEMNVSTLELGDSALYLCASSLAQIEYNEQFFGPGTRLTVL.

This clone was counted only a few times. The chain links TRBV11-2 to TRBJ2-7, with 7 nucleotides matching TRBD1. This CDR3 has 15 amino acids. V gave up 3 bases and J gave up 4 bases; unmatched junction bases: 9. Germline V lookup: CDR1 SGHAT, CDR2 FQNNGV. CDR3 residues: CASSFPGTAKYEQYF. The DNA of the CDR3 is TGTGCCAGCAGCTTCCCCGGGACAGCGAAATACGAGCAGTACTTC.

The chain recombines TRBV5-1 with TRBJ2-5; 7 bases are shared with TRBD1. There are 15 residues in the CDR3. Trimming at V came to 4 bases and at J to 5 bases, leaving 11 bases not matched to a gene. The germline CDR1 and CDR2 sequences are SGHRS and YFSETQ. This chain's CDR3 is CASSGTGVEGETQYF. The DNA of the CDR3 is TGCGCCAGCAGCGGAACAGGGGTGGAAGGGGAGACCCAGTACTTC.

V gene TRBV30 combines with J gene TRBJ2-5; 10 bases align to TRBD2. Germline CDR1 reads GTSNPN; CDR2 reads SVGIG (reference sequence). The CDR3 has 16 residues. V was clipped by 1 base and J by 3 bases; unmatched bases: 8. The CDR3 reads CAWSAAGGPSKETQYF. In nucleotides, the CDR3 is TGTGCCTGGAGTGCAGCGGGAGGGCCATCAAAAGAGACCCAGTACTTC.

The V call is TRBV27, the J call TRBJ1-2, with 10 positions matching TRBD1. The CDR3 length is 15 residues. Germline V gene data show CDR1 as MNHEY and CDR2 as SMNVEV (reference sequence). The V and J ends lost 5 bases and 4 bases, in that order; junction bases with no gene match: 7. The chain's CDR3 is CASSPTGGAGYGYTF. CDR3 DNA: TGTGCCAGCAGTCCGACAGGGGGCGCCGGCTATGGCTACACCTTC.

There are a few counts of this clone. The genes are TRBV5-1 and TRBJ2-5; 14 nucleotides line up with TRBD2. Germline V CDR1 and CDR2: SGHRS, YFSETQ. This CDR3 contains 16 residues. Trimming cost V 5 bases and J 3 bases; bases outside gene matches: 6. CDR3 residues: CASSHSTSGGEETQYF. Here the CDR3 DNA reads TGCGCCAGCAGTCATTCGACTAGCGGGGGGGAAGAGACCCAGTACTTC.